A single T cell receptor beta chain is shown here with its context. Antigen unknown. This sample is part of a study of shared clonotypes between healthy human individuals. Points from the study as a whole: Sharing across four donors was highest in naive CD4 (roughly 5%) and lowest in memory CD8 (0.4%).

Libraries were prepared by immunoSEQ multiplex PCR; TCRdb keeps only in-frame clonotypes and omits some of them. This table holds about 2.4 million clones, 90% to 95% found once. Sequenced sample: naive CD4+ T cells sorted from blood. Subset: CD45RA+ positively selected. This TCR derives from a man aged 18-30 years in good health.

The CDR3 sequence is CASIPGGSSYEQYF. Here the CDR3 DNA reads TGTGCCAGTATTCCGGGCGGGAGCTCCTACGAGCAGTACTTC. The V gene is TRBV19, the J gene TRBJ2-7; TRBD2 agrees at 7 bases. With 7 bases clipped from V and 0 bases from J, the junction kept 6 bases outside the gene matches. The CDR3 loop spans 14 amino acids. Germline CDR1 is LNHDA and CDR2 is SQIVND (reference sequence). The full variable domain, with the rest looked up from reference TRBV19 and TRBJ2-7, is DGGITQSPKYLFRKEGQNVTLSCEQNLNHDAMYWYRQDPGQGLRLIYYSQIVNDFQKGDIAEGYSVSREKKESFPLTVTSAQKNPTAFYLCASIPGGSSYEQYFGPGTRLTVT.